The rows below give T cell receptor beta chains drawn from one sample of a study of technical replicates of blood from several donors. Libraries were prepared by immunoSEQ multiplex PCR; TCRdb keeps only in-frame clonotypes and omits some of them. Of 70,000 to 80,000 clones listed, 92% were seen once; the top ten hold about 0.4%. What was sequenced was T cells isolated from PBMCs. The source of these receptors is a human donor in good health. CDR3s include the opening cysteine and the closing phenylalanine or tryptophan. Each record gives: D gene, clone size, J gene, V gene, CDR3 protein, CDR3 DNA. The D gene is left open where the match is weak. Part of the rows lack a size; the others show once, few, many or a class for expanded clones.

>NA|NA|TRBJ1-1|TRBV29-1
CSVTVNTEAFF
TGCAGCGTTACAGTGAACACTGAAGCTTTCTTT
>NA|NA|TRBJ2-1|TRBV18
CASSPRQEVEQFF
TGTGCCAGCTCACCACGACAGGAAGTCGAGCAGTTCTTC
>NA|NA|TRBJ2-1|TRBV7-9
CALYNEQFF
TGTGCCCTTTACAATGAGCAGTTCTTC
>TRBD1|few|TRBJ1-1|TRBV19
CASRQGTNTEAFF
TGTGCCAGTAGACAGGGGACGAACACTGAAGCTTTCTTT
>TRBD2|NA|TRBJ2-3|TRBV9
CASSVVAGGITDTQYF
TGTGCCAGCAGCGTAGTTGCGGGAGGGATCACAGATACGCAGTATTTT
>TRBD1|NA|TRBJ2-7|TRBV27
CASSSSGAGGEQYF
TGTGCCAGCAGTTCCTCTGGGGCAGGGGGCGAGCAGTACTTC
>NA|NA|TRBJ1-2|TRBV7-3
CASSLDRTNYGYTF
TGTGCCAGCAGTTTAGACAGAACTAACTATGGCTACACCTTC
>TRBD1|NA|TRBJ1-2|TRBV4-3
CASSRILDRAEGYTF
TGCGCCAGCAGCCGCATATTGGACAGGGCGGAGGGCTACACCTTC
>NA|NA|TRBJ1-4|TRBV7-6
CASSLGDATNEKLFF
TGTGCCAGCAGCTTAGGAGATGCAACTAATGAAAAACTGTTTTTT
>TRBD2|NA|TRBJ2-5|TRBV30
CAWSVLGSGRALGETQYF
TGTGCCTGGAGTGTTCTCGGTAGCGGGAGGGCCTTAGGAGAGACCCAGTACTTC
>NA|NA|TRBJ1-2|TRBV6-5
CASSPRRANYGYTF
TGTGCCAGCAGTCCCCGCAGGGCCAACTATGGCTACACCTTC
>TRBD2|NA|TRBJ2-1|TRBV9
CASSAPVSGEASEDEQFF
TGTGCCAGCAGCGCTCCAGTTAGCGGGGAGGCCTCTGAGGATGAGCAGTTCTTC
>NA|NA|TRBJ1-3|TRBV5-1
CASSLERLSGNTIYF
TGCGCCAGCAGCTTGGAGCGGCTCTCTGGAAACACCATATATTTT
>TRBD1|NA|TRBJ1-4|TRBV30
CAWGQGIEKLFF
TGTGCCTGGGGACAGGGTATCGAAAAACTGTTTTTT
>NA|NA|TRBJ1-4|TRBV30
CAGATGGDEKLFF
TGTGCCGGGGCGACAGGCGGTGATGAAAAACTGTTTTTT
>TRBD2|NA|TRBJ2-3|TRBV6-5
CASERGVGDTQYF
TGTGCCAGCGAGCGGGGGGTTGGGGATACGCAGTATTTT
>NA|NA|TRBJ2-7|TRBV14
CASSQSHYEQYF
TGTGCCAGCAGCCAAAGCCACTACGAGCAGTACTTC
>TRBD2|NA|TRBJ2-1|TRBV4-1
CASSPEPGLGNEQFF
TGCGCCAGCAGCCCAGAGCCGGGACTAGGCAATGAGCAGTTCTTC
>TRBD1|NA|TRBJ1-1|TRBV11-2
CASSSGTGVFEAFF
TGTGCCAGCAGCTCAGGGACAGGGGTCTTTGAAGCTTTCTTT
>NA|NA|TRBJ2-3|TRBV25-1
CASSGAIGTDTQYF
TGTGCCAGCAGTGGGGCGATCGGTACAGATACGCAGTATTTT
>TRBD2|once|TRBJ2-7|TRBV29-1
CSVETGLANEQYF
TGCAGCGTGGAAACCGGACTAGCCAACGAGCAGTACTTC
>NA|NA|TRBJ2-1|TRBV4-1
CASSERAGYLEQFF
TGCGCCAGCAGCGAGCGGGCAGGGTATTTAGAGCAGTTCTTC
>NA|NA|TRBJ1-4|TRBV19
CASSNPGQGYEKLFF
TGTGCCAGTAGTAATCCCGGCCAGGGTTACGAAAAACTGTTTTTT
>TRBD1|NA|TRBJ2-3|TRBV6-5
CASTSTGEGTDTQYF
TGTGCCAGCACCTCGACAGGGGAAGGGACAGATACGCAGTATTTT
>TRBD2|NA|TRBJ2-3|TRBV28
CASSLTTSGSVADTQYF
TGTGCCAGCAGTCTCACGACTAGCGGGAGTGTAGCAGATACGCAGTATTTT
>TRBD1|NA|TRBJ1-2|TRBV28
CASSLPGQGAYGYTF
TGTGCCAGCAGCCTACCGGGACAGGGGGCCTATGGCTACACCTTC
>NA|NA|TRBJ2-3|TRBV7-7
CASSTEGTDTQYF
TGTGCCAGCAGCACCGAGGGCACAGATACGCAGTATTTT
>NA|NA|TRBJ1-1|TRBV18
CASSPTGMENTEAFF
TGTGCCAGCTCACCAACGGGAATGGAGAACACTGAAGCTTTCTTT
>NA|NA|TRBJ2-1|TRBV7-9
CASRSVLVMEFF
TGTGCCAGCAGGTCCGTACTAGTCATGGAGTTCTTC
>TRBD2|NA|TRBJ2-3|TRBV28
CASSLSGRAGTDTQYF
TGTGCCAGCAGTCTTAGCGGGAGGGCCGGCACAGATACGCAGTATTTT
>NA|NA|TRBJ2-7|TRBV6-5
CASSYSSGASSYEQYF
TGTGCCAGCAGTTACTCGAGTGGAGCGAGCTCCTACGAGCAGTACTTC
>NA|NA|TRBJ1-5|TRBV30
CACGGNQPQHF
TGTGCCTGTGGAGGAAATCAGCCCCAGCATTTT
>TRBD1|NA|TRBJ1-1|TRBV6-1
CASSEMGSGGKSEAFF
TGTGCCAGCAGTGAGATGGGGTCAGGGGGCAAAAGTGAAGCTTTCTTT
>NA|NA|TRBJ1-1|TRBV12-2
CASRLLSGTGETEAFF
TGTGCAAGTCGTCTTCTCTCCGGGACGGGAGAAACTGAAGCTTTCTTT
>TRBD1|NA|TRBJ1-2|TRBV7-9
CASSPRQGGYGYTF
TGTGCCAGCAGCCCGAGACAGGGAGGCTATGGCTACACCTTC
>TRBD1|NA|TRBJ1-1|TRBV5-4
CASTRGGGRDQNTEAFF
TGTGCCAGCACCCGAGGAGGGGGCAGGGACCAGAACACTGAAGCTTTCTTT
>NA|NA|TRBJ2-3|TRBV6-6
CASTPSGHTDTQYF
TGTGCCAGCACCCCTTCTGGCCACACAGATACGCAGTATTTT
>NA|NA|TRBJ2-1|TRBV6-1
CASSVRNEQFF
TGTGCCAGCAGTGTCCGGAATGAGCAGTTCTTC
>NA|NA|TRBJ2-7|TRBV7-9
CASSLASPGLGQYF
TGTGCCAGCAGCTTAGCGTCACCGGGACTTGGGCAGTACTTC
>NA|few|TRBJ2-7|TRBV5-1
CASSLVAGAGTYEQYF
TGCGCCAGCAGCTTGGTTGCGGGCGCCGGCACCTACGAGCAGTACTTC
>NA|NA|TRBJ1-2|TRBV7-3
CASSAEEGFGYTF
TGTGCCAGCAGCGCCGAAGAGGGTTTCGGCTACACCTTC
>NA|NA|TRBJ2-1|TRBV30
CAGKGTPSYNEQFF
TGTGCCGGCAAAGGGACTCCATCCTACAATGAGCAGTTCTTC